This T cell receptor beta chain was documented in a study of shared clonotypes between healthy human individuals. Only one count was recorded for this clone. Profiled with immunoSEQ multiplex PCR; TCRdb holds only in-frame clones, not every one. The repertoire holds hundreds of thousands of clones, with roughly 72% as singletons. Material: memory CD4+ T cells sorted from blood. Regarding subset: CD45RA-negative fraction. This receptor was taken from a woman aged 25 to 39 in good health.

This CDR3 reads CASRPTPGQGREQYF. The CDR3 DNA is TGTGCCAGCAGGCCAACCCCGGGACAGGGGAGAGAGCAGTACTTC. This chain links TRBV28 with TRBJ2-7, with TRBD1 identical over 10 bases. Germline CDR1 reads MDHEN; CDR2 reads SYDVKM. V was pared by 6 bases and J by 7 bases, with 12 bases of the junction left unmatched. The CDR3 spans 15 residues.